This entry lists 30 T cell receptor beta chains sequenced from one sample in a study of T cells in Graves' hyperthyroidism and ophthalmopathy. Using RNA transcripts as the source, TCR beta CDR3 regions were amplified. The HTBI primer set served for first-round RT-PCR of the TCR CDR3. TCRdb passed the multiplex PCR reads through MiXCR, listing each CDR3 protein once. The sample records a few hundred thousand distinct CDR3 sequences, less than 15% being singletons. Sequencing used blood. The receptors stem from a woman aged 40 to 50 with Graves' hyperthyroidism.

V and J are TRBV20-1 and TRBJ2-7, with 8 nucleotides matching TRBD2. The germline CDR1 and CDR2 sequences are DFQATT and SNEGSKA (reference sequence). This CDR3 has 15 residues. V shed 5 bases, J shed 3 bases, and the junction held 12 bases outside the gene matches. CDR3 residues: CSASASTSANYEQYF. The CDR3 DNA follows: TGCAGTGCTTCAGCCTCGACTAGCGCTAACTACGAGCAGTACTTC.

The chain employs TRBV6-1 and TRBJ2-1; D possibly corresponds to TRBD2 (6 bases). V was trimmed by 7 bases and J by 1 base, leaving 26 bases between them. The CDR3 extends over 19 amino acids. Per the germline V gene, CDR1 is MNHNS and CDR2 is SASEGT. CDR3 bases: TGTGCCAGCACCCCACACTCCGAGGGTTTACGGGGGTCCTACAATGAGCAGTTCTTC. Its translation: CASTPHSEGLRGSYNEQFF.

CDR3: CASRLDRVSEAFF. The DNA of the CDR3 is TGTGCCAGCAGACTTGACAGGGTCTCTGAAGCTTTCTTT. The chain is built from TRBV6-1 and TRBJ1-1, with 7 bases that match TRBD1. CDR3 length: 13 amino acids. Germline V gives CDR1 MNHNS, CDR2 SASEGT. With V trimmed by 6 bases and J by 6 bases, 7 bases remained unmatched.

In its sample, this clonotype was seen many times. This CDR3 reads CASSEWVSTDTQYF. In DNA form, the CDR3 reads TGTGCCAGCAGTGAATGGGTCTCCACAGATACGCAGTATTTT. The chain carries TRBV2 and TRBJ2-3; no reliable D call. The V gene's germline CDR1 is SNHLY and CDR2 FYNNEI. Trimming cost V 2 bases and J 2 bases, with 8 bases left between them. The CDR3 runs to 14 residues.

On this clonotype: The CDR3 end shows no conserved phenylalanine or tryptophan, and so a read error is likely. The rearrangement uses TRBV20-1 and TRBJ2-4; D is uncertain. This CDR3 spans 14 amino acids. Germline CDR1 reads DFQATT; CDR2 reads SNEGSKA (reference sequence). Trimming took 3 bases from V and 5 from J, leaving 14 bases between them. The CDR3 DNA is TGCAGTGCTAGGGACGTTTTGCATGAAAACATTCAGTACCTC. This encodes CSARDVLHENIQYL.

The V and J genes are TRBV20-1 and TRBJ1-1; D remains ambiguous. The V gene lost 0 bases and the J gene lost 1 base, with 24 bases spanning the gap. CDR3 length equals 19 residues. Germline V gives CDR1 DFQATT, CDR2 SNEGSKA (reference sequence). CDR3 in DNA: TGCAGTGCTAGAGATCTGGGAATGGTAGCTGAACCCCGGAACACTGAAGCTTTCTTT. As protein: CSARDLGMVAEPRNTEAFF.

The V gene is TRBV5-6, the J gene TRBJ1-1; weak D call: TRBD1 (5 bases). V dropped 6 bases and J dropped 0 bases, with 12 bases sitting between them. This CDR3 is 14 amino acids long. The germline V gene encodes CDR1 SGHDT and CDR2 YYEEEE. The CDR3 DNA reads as TGTGCCAGCAATATGGGACCATTGAACACTGAAGCTTTCTTT. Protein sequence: CASNMGPLNTEAFF.

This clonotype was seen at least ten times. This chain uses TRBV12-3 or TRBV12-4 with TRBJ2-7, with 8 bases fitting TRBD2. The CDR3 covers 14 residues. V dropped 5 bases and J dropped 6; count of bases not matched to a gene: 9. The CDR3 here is CASSQAGATGEQYF. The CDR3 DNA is TGTGCCAGCAGTCAAGCGGGAGCCACTGGCGAGCAGTACTTC.

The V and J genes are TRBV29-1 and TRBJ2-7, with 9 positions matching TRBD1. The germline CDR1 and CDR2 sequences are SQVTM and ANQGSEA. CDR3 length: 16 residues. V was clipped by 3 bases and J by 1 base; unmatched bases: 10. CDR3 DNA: TGCAGCGTTGAGGGCCCTACAGGGGGCTCATCCTACGAGCAGTACTTC. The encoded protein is CSVEGPTGGSSYEQYF.

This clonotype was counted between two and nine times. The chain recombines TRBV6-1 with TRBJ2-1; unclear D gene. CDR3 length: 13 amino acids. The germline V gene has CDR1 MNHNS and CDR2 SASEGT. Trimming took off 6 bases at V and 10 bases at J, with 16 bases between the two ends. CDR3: CASSLGAQAEQFF. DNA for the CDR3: TGTGCCAGCAGCCTTGGCGCACAAGCAGAGCAGTTCTTC.

CDR3 residues: CASSVQSGNTIYF. In DNA form, the CDR3 reads TGTGCCAGCAGTGTACAGAGCGGAAACACCATATATTTT. The V call is TRBV28, the J call TRBJ1-3; D ambiguous. V was shortened by 5 bases and J by 4 bases, with 9 bases between the two germline ends. The CDR3 sequence is 13 residues long. Germline lookup yields CDR1 MDHEN and CDR2 SYDVKM.

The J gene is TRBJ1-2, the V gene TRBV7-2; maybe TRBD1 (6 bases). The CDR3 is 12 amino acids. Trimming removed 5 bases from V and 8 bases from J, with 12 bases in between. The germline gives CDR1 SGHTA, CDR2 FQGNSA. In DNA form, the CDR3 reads TGTGCCAGCAGCCTACAGGGCGCGGGCTACACCTTC. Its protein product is CASSLQGAGYTF.

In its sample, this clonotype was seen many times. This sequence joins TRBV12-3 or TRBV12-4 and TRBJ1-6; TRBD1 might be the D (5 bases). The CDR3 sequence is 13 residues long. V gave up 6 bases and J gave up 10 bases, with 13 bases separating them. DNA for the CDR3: TGTGCCAGCAGCCTACTCGGGGACTCACCCCTCCACTTT. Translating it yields CASSLLGDSPLHF.

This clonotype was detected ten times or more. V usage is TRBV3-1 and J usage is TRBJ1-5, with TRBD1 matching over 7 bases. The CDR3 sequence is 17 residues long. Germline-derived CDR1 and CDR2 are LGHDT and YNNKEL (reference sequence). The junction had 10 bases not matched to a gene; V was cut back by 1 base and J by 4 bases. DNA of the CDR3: TGTGCCAGCAGCCAAGCCCAACGACAGGGCGGAAATCAGCCCCAGCATTTT. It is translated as CASSQAQRQGGNQPQHF. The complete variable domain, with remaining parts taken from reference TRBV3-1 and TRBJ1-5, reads DTAVSQTPKYLVTQMGNDKSIKCEQNLGHDTMYWYKQDSKKFLKIMFSYNNKELIINETVPNRFSPKSPDKAHLNLHINSLELGDSAVYFCASSQAQRQGGNQPQHFGDGTRLSIL.

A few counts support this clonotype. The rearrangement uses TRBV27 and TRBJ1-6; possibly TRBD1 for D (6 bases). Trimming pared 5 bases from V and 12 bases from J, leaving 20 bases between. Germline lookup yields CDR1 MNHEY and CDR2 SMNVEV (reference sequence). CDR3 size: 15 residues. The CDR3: CASSLEGQRHLPLHF. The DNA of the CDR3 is TGTGCCAGCAGTCTAGAAGGACAGAGACATTTACCCCTCCACTTT.

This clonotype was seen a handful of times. CDR3 sequence: CATGRLAGGPGYEQYF. The CDR3 DNA reads as TGTGCCACTGGGAGACTAGCGGGAGGGCCGGGGTACGAGCAGTACTTC. The chain joins TRBV6-2 or TRBV6-3 to TRBJ2-7; 14 bases match TRBD2. There are 16 residues in the CDR3. The J segment lost 4 bases and the V segment lost 10 bases, leaving 12 bases of the junction unmatched. Germline CDR1 reads MNHEY; CDR2 reads SVGEGT.

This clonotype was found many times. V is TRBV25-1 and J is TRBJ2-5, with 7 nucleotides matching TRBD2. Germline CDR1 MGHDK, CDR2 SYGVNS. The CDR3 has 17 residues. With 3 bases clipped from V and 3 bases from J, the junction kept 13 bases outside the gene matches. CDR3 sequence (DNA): TGTGCCAGCAGTGACCCACCCGGCGCTAGCGGAGAAGAGACCCAGTACTTC. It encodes CASSDPPGASGEETQYF.

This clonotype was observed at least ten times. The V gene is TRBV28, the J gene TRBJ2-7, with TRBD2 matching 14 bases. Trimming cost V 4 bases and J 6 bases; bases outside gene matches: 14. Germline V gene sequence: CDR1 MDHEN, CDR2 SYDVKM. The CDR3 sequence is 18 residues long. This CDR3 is CASSWKPMTSGRAVEQYF. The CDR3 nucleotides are TGTGCCAGCAGTTGGAAACCTATGACTAGCGGGAGGGCGGTCGAGCAGTACTTC.

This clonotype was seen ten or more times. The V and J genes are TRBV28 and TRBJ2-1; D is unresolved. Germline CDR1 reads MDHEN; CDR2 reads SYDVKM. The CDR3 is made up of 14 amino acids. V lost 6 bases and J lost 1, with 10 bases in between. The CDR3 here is CASRESNSYNEQFF. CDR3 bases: TGTGCCAGCAGAGAGAGTAATTCCTACAATGAGCAGTTCTTC.

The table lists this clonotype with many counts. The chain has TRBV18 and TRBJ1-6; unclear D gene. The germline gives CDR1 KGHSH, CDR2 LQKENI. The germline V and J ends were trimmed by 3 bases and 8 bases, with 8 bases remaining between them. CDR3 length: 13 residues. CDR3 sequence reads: CASSPNSDSPLHF. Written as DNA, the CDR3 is TGTGCCAGCTCACCTAACAGTGATTCACCCCTCCACTTT.

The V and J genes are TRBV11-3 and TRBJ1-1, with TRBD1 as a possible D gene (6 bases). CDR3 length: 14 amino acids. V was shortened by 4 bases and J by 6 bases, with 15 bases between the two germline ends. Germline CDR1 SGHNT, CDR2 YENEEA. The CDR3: CASSSGTFSAEAFF. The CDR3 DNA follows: TGTGCCAGCAGCTCCGGGACATTTTCCGCTGAAGCTTTCTTT.

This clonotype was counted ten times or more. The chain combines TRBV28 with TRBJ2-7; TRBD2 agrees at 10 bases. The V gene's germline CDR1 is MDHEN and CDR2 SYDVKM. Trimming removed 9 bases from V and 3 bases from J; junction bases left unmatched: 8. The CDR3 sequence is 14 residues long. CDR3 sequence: CASHSLAGSYEQYF. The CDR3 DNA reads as TGTGCCAGTCATTCACTAGCGGGGAGCTACGAGCAGTACTTC. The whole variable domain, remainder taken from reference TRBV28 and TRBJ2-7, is DVKVTQSSRYLVKRTGEKVFLECVQDMDHENMFWYRQDPGLGLRLIYFSYDVKMKEKGDIPEGYSVSREKKERFSLILESASTNQTSMYLCASHSLAGSYEQYFGPGTRLTVT.

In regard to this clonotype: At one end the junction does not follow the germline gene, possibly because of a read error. CDR3 in amino acids: CASGFEGSSTDTQYF. In nucleotides, the CDR3 is TGTGCCAGCGGCTTCGAGGGCAGTAGCACAGATACGCAGTATTTT. V is TRBV7-9 and J is TRBJ2-3; D is perhaps TRBD2 (5 bases). Germline CDR1 SEHNR, CDR2 FQNEAQ (reference sequence). The CDR3 covers 15 residues.

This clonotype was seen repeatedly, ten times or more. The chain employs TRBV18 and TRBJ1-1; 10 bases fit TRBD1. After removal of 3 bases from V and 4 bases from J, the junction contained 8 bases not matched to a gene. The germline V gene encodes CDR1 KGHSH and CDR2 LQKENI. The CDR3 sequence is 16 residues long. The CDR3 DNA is TGTGCCAGCTCACCGCAAGGACAGGGGGAAGGCACTGAAGCTTTCTTT. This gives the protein CASSPQGQGEGTEAFF.

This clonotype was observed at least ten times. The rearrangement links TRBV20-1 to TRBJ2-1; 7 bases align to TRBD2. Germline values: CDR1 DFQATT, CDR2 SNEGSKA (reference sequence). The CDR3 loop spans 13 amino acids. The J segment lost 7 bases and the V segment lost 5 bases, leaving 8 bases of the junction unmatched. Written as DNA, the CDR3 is TGCAGTGCTTCATCGACTAGCCAGAATGAGCAGTTCTTC. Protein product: CSASSTSQNEQFF.

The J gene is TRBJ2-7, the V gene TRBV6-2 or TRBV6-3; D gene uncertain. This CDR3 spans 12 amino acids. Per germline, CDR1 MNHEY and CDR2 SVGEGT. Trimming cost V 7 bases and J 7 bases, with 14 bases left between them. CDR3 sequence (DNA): TGTGCCAGCAAATATCGCAATCAAGAGCAGTACTTC. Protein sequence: CASKYRNQEQYF.

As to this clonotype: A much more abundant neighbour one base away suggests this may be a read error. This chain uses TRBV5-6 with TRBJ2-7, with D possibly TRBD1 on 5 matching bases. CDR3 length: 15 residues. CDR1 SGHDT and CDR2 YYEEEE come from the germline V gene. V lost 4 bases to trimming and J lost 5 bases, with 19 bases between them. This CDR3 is CASSLKGWGVDEQYF. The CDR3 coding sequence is TGTGCCAGCAGCCTGAAGGGGTGGGGCGTCGACGAGCAGTACTTC. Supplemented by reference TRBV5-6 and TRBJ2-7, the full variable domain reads DAGVTQSPTHLIKTRGQQVTLRCSPKSGHDTVSWYQQALGQGPQFIFQYYEEEERQRGNFPDRFSGHQFPNYSSELNVNALLLGDSALYLCASSLKGWGVDEQYFGPGTRLTVT.

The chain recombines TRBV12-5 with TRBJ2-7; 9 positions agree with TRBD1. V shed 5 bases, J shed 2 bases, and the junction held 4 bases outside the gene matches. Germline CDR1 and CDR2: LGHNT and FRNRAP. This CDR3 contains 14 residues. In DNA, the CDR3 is TGTGCTAGTGGTCCGGGACAGGGTCCCTACGAGCAGTACTTC. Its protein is CASGPGQGPYEQYF.

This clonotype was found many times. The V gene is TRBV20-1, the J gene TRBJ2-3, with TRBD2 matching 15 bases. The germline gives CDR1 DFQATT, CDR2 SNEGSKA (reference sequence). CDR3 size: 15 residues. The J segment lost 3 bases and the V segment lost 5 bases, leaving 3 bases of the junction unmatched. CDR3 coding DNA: TGCAGTGCTCCCGGGACTAGCGGGAGGACAGATACGCAGTATTTT. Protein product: CSAPGTSGRTDTQYF.

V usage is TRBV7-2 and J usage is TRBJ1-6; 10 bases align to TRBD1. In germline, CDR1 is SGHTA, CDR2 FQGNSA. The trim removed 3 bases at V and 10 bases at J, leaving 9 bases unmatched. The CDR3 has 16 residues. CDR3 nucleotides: TGTGCCAGCAGCTTGGAGACAGGGGGCGGGTGGTCACCCCTCCACTTT. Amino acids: CASSLETGGGWSPLHF.